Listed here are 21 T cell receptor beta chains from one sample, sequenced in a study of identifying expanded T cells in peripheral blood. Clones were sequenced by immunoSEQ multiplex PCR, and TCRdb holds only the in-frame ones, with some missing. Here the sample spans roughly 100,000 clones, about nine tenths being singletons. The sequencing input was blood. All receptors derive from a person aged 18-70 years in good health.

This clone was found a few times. The chain's CDR3 is CASSFSGVSPLHF. For the CDR3, the DNA is TGTGCCAGCAGCTTTAGCGGGGTTTCACCCCTCCACTTT. The chain joins TRBV7-9 to TRBJ1-6; no firm D call. V dropped 3 bases and J dropped 9 bases, with 9 bases sitting between them. Germline V gene lookup returns CDR1 SEHNR and CDR2 FQNEAQ (reference sequence). The CDR3 loop spans 13 amino acids.

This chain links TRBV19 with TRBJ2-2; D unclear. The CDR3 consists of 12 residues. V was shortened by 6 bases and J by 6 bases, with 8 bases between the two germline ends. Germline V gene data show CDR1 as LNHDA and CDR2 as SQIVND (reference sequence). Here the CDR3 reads CASSPFPGELFF. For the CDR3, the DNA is TGTGCCAGTAGCCCTTTTCCCGGGGAGCTGTTTTTT.

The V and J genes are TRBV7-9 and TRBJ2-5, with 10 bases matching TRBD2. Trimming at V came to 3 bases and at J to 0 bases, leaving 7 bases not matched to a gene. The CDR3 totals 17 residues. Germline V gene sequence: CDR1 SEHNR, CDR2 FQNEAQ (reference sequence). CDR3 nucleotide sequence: TGTGCCAGCAGCTTGCTAGAGCGGGGGGGATACCAAGAGACCCAGTACTTC. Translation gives CASSLLERGGYQETQYF.

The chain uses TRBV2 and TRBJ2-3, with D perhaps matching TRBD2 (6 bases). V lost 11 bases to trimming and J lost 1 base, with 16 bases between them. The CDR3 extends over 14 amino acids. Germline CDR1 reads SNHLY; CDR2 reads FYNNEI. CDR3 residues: CASAWSGGTDTQYF. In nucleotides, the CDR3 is TGTGCCTCAGCATGGTCGGGGGGCACAGATACGCAGTATTTT.

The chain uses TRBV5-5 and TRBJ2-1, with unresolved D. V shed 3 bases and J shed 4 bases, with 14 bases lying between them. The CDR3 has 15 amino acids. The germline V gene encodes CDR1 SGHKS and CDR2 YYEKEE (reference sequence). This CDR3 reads CASSSRAQEYNEQFF. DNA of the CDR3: TGTGCCAGCAGCTCAAGAGCTCAGGAATACAATGAGCAGTTCTTC.

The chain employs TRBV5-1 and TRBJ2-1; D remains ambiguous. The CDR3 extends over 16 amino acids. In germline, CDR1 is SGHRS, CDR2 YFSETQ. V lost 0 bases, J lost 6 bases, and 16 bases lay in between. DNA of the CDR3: TGCGCCAGCAGCTTGGCCGTGATCCACAGTAGCAATGAGCAGTTCTTC. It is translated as CASSLAVIHSSNEQFF. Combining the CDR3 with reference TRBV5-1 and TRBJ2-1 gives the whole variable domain KAGVTQTPRYLIKTRGQQVTLSCSPISGHRSVSWYQQTPGQGLQFLFEYFSETQRNKGNFPGRFSGRQFSNSRSEMNVSTLELGDSALYLCASSLAVIHSSNEQFFGPGTRLTVL.

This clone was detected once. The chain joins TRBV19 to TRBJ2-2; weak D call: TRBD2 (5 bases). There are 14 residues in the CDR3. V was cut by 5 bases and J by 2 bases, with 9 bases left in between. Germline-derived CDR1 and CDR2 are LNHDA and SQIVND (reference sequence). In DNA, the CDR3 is TGTGCCAGTAGTGCGAGACTAAACACCGGGGAGCTGTTTTTT. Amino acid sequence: CASSARLNTGELFF.

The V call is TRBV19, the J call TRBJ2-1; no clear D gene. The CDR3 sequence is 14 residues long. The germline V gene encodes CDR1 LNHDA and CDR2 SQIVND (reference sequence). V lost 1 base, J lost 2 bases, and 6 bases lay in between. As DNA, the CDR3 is TGTGCCAGTAGTATAGTTGGACCCTACAATGAGCAGTTCTTC. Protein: CASSIVGPYNEQFF.

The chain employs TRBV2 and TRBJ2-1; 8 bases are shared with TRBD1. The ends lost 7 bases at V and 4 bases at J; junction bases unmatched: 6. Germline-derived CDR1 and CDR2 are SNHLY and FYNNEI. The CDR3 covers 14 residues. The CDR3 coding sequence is TGTGCCAGCAAGGGACAGGCTGTGTACAATGAGCAGTTCTTC. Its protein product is CASKGQAVYNEQFF.

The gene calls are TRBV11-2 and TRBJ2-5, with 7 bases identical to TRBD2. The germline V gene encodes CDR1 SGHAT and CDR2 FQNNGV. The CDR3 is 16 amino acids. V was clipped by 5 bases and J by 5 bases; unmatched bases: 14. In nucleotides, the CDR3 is TGTGCCAGCAGCCCTTCTGCAGCGGGACGGGGGGAGACCCAGTACTTC. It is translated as CASSPSAAGRGETQYF.

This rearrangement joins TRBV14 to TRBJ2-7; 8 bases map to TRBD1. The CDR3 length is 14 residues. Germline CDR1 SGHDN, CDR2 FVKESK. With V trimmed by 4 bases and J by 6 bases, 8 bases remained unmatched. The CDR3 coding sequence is TGTGCCAGCAGCCGAACAGGGGGATCACGCGAGCAGTACTTC. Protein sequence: CASSRTGGSREQYF. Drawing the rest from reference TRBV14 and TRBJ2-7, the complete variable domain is EAGVTQFPSHSVIEKGQTVTLRCDPISGHDNLYWYRRVMGKEIKFLLHFVKESKQDESGMPNNRFLAERTGGTYSTLKVQPAELEDSGVYFCASSRTGGSREQYFGPGTRLTVT.

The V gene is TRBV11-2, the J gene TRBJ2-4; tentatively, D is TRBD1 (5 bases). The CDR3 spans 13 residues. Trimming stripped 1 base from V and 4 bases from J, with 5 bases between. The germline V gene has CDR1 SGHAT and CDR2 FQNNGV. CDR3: CASSLAGKNIQYF. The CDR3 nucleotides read TGTGCCAGCAGCTTAGCAGGGAAAAACATTCAGTACTTC.

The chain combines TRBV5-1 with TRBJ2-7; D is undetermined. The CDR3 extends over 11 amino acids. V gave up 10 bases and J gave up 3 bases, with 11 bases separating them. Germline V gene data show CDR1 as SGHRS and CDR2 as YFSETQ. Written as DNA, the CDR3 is TGCGCCTGTACTACGGGCTACGAGCAGTACTTC. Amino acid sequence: CACTTGYEQYF.

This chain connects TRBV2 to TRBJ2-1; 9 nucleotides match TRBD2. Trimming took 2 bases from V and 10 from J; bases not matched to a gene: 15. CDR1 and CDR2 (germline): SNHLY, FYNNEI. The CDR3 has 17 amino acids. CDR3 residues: CASSESPGGRASGEQFF. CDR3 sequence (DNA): TGTGCCAGCAGTGAAAGCCCAGGCGGGAGGGCCTCTGGGGAGCAGTTCTTC.

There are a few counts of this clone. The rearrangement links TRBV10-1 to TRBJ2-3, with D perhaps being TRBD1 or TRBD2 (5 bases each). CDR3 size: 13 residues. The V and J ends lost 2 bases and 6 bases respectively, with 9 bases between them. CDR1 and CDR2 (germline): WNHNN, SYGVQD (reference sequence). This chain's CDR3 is CASSEPGADTQYF. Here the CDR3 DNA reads TGCGCCAGCAGTGAGCCCGGGGCGGATACGCAGTATTTT.

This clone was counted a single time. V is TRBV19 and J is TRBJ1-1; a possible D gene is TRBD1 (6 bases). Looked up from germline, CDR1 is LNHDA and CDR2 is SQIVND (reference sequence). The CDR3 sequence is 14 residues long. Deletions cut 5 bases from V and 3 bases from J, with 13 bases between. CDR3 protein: CASSRLQGYTEAFF. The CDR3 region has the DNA TGTGCCAGTAGTCGGTTACAGGGCTACACTGAAGCTTTCTTT.

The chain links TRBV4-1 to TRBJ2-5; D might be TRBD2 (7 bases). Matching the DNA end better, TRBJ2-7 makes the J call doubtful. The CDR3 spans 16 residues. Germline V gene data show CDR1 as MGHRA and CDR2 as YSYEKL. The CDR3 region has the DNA TGCGCCAGCAGCCAGGGGGGGGCCTCCTGGTCCCACGAGCAGTACTTC. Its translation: CASSQGGASWSHEQYF.

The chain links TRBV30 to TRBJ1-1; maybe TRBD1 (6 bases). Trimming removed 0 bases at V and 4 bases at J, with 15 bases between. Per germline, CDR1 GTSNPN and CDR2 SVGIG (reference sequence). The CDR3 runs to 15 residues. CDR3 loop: CAWSVKGQGSTEAFF. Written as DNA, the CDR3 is TGTGCCTGGAGTGTAAAGGGCCAGGGGAGCACTGAAGCTTTCTTT.

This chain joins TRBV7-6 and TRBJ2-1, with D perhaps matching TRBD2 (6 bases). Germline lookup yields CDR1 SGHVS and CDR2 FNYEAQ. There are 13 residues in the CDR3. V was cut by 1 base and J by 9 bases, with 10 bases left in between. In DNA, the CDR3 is TGTGCCAGCAGCTTAGGCGGGGCAGTTGAGCAGTTCTTC. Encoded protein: CASSLGGAVEQFF.

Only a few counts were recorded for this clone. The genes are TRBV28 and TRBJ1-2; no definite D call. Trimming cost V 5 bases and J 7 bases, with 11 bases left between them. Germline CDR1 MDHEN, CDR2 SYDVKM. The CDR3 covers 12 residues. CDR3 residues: CASSPTGGGYTF. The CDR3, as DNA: TGTGCCAGCAGTCCAACTGGTGGTGGCTACACCTTC.

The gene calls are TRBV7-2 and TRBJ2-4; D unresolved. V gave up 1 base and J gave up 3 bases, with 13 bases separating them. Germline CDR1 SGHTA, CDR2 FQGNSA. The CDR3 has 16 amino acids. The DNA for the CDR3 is TGTGCCAGCAGCTTAGATGGAGTGGTAGTCAAAAACATTCAGTACTTC. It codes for CASSLDGVVVKNIQYF.